The rows below give T cell receptor beta chains drawn from one sample of a study of CD8+ T cells in alopecia areata. Clones were read by immunoSEQ multiplex PCR, and TCRdb kept only the in-frame ones, dropping some. The sample shows about 210,000 clones, roughly 40% of them seen only once. This specimen was CD4+ T cells sorted from blood, taken at roughly week 38, from a patient treated with tofacitinib. The receptor source for this set is a human donor with alopecia areata. Each CDR3 is given without its conserved first and last residue. D genes are given only for firm matches.

j_call: TRBJ1-2
v_call: TRBV30
d_call: -
cdr3_aa: AWNGYT

j_call: TRBJ2-5
v_call: TRBV29-1
d_call: TRBD2
cdr3_aa: SVEAPLPSGRRTDPYQETQY

j_call: TRBJ1-2
v_call: TRBV9
d_call: -
cdr3_aa: ASSVDGPPNYGYT

j_call: TRBJ2-7
v_call: TRBV6-5
d_call: TRBD2
cdr3_aa: ASSYRTSGTYEQY

j_call: TRBJ1-2
v_call: TRBV2
d_call: TRBD1
cdr3_aa: ASRGTGVGGYT

j_call: TRBJ1-1
v_call: TRBV2
d_call: -
cdr3_aa: ASRGRGEYTEAF

j_call: TRBJ2-5
v_call: TRBV29-1
d_call: -
cdr3_aa: SVDGTVRETQY

j_call: TRBJ1-1
v_call: TRBV30
d_call: -
cdr3_aa: AWSERMNTEAF

j_call: TRBJ2-7
v_call: TRBV25-1
d_call: -
cdr3_aa: ASRPGQGTASGTHEQY

j_call: TRBJ2-5
v_call: TRBV20-1
d_call: TRBD2
cdr3_aa: SAGEGETQY

j_call: TRBJ2-5
v_call: TRBV6-1
d_call: -
cdr3_aa: ASSPSRETQY

j_call: TRBJ2-5
v_call: TRBV7-3
d_call: TRBD2
cdr3_aa: ASSASGQDPETQY

j_call: TRBJ2-1
v_call: TRBV2
d_call: -
cdr3_aa: ASSRQSNEQF

j_call: TRBJ2-1
v_call: TRBV15
d_call: -
cdr3_aa: ATSRVRGSYNEQF

j_call: TRBJ2-7
v_call: TRBV28
d_call: TRBD1
cdr3_aa: ASRGRGQTYEQY

j_call: TRBJ2-5
v_call: TRBV29-1
d_call: -
cdr3_aa: SVDRRWERTQY

j_call: TRBJ2-3
v_call: TRBV5-5
d_call: -
cdr3_aa: ASSLAQGQTQY

j_call: TRBJ2-1
v_call: TRBV29-1
d_call: -
cdr3_aa: SVVLNYNEQF

j_call: TRBJ2-7
v_call: TRBV29-1
d_call: TRBD2
cdr3_aa: SVVGLAASYEQY

j_call: TRBJ2-7
v_call: TRBV7-6
d_call: TRBD1
cdr3_aa: ASIAGGQGSYEQY

j_call: TRBJ2-7
v_call: TRBV6-6
d_call: TRBD2
cdr3_aa: ASSFELASGTHEQY

j_call: TRBJ2-5
v_call: TRBV5-4
d_call: TRBD2
cdr3_aa: ASSFGTSGRASQETQY

j_call: TRBJ2-1
v_call: TRBV29-1
d_call: TRBD2
cdr3_aa: SVPPGLAGVDEQF

j_call: TRBJ1-2
v_call: TRBV6-1
d_call: -
cdr3_aa: ASSRAGEGYT

j_call: TRBJ2-3
v_call: TRBV20-1
d_call: -
cdr3_aa: SARVAQKQY

j_call: TRBJ1-2
v_call: TRBV19
d_call: -
cdr3_aa: ASSPMGGDGYT

j_call: TRBJ1-5
v_call: TRBV5-1
d_call: -
cdr3_aa: ASSLDTSNQPQH

j_call: TRBJ2-2
v_call: TRBV30
d_call: TRBD2
cdr3_aa: AWSGTSPGELF

j_call: TRBJ2-4
v_call: TRBV7-2
d_call: -
cdr3_aa: ASSYRSGENIQY

j_call: TRBJ2-1
v_call: TRBV7-3
d_call: -
cdr3_aa: ASSLLLAGEQF

j_call: TRBJ2-6
v_call: TRBV11-2
d_call: -
cdr3_aa: ASSLGGSGANVLT

j_call: TRBJ2-1
v_call: TRBV29-1
d_call: -
cdr3_aa: SADGQTNEQF

j_call: TRBJ2-7
v_call: TRBV7-2
d_call: TRBD2
cdr3_aa: ASSSFSGRAYEQY

j_call: TRBJ1-2
v_call: TRBV6-5
d_call: -
cdr3_aa: ASSYSRAGDYGYT

j_call: TRBJ1-5
v_call: TRBV27
d_call: -
cdr3_aa: ASSLFGPENGPQH

j_call: TRBJ2-1
v_call: TRBV7-2
d_call: TRBD2
cdr3_aa: ASYSLAGGPVGEQF

j_call: TRBJ2-3
v_call: TRBV2
d_call: -
cdr3_aa: ASSDLSGGSSDTQY